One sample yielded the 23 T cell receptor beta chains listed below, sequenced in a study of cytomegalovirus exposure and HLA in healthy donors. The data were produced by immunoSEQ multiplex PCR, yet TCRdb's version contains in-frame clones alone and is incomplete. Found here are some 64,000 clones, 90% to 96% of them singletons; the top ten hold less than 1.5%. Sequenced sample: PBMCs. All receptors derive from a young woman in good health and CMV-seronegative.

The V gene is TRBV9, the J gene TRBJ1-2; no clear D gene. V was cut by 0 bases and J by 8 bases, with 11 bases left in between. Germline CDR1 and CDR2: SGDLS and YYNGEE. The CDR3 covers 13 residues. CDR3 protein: CASSVGDREGYTF. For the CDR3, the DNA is TGTGCCAGCAGCGTAGGCGATCGGGAGGGCTACACCTTC.

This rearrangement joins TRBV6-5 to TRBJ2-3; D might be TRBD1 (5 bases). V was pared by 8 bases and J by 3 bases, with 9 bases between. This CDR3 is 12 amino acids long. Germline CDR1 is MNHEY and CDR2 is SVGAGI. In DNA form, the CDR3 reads TGTGCCAGCTGGGGCGGAACAGATACGCAGTATTTT. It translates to CASWGGTDTQYF.

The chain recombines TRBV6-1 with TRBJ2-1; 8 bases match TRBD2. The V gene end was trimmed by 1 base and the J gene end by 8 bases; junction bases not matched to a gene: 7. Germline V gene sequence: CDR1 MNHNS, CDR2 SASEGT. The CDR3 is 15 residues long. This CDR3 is CASSEEAGGTDEQFF. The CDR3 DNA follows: TGTGCCAGCAGTGAAGAGGCGGGGGGAACTGATGAGCAGTTCTTC.

CDR3 sequence reads: CATSRDTGVGYSYGYTF. CDR3 DNA: TGTGCCACCAGCAGAGATACAGGAGTTGGTTACAGCTATGGCTACACCTTC. The chain has TRBV15 and TRBJ1-2, with TRBD1 as a possible D gene (5 bases). V lost 0 bases, J lost 4 bases, and 18 bases lay in between. Germline V gene lookup returns CDR1 LNHNV and CDR2 YYDKDF (reference sequence). CDR3 length: 17 amino acids.

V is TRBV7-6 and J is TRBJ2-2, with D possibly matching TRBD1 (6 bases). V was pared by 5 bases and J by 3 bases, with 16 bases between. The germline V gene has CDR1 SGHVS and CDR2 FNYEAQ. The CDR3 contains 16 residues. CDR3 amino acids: CASSPRPTGDTGELFF. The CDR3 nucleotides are TGTGCCAGCAGCCCCCGACCGACAGGAGACACCGGGGAGCTGTTTTTT.

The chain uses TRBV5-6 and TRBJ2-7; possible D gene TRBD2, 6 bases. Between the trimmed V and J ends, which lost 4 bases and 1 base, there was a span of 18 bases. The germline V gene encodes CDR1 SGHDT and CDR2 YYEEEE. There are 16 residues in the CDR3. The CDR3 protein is CASSPTGGPGSYEQYF. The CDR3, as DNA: TGTGCCAGCAGCCCGACTGGAGGGCCGGGGTCCTACGAGCAGTACTTC.

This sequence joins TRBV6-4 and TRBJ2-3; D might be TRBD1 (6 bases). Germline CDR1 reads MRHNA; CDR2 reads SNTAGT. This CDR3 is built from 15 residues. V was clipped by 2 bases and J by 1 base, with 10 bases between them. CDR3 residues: CASSDTGHRTDTQYF. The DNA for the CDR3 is TGTGCCAGCAGTGACACGGGACACCGCACAGATACGCAGTATTTT.

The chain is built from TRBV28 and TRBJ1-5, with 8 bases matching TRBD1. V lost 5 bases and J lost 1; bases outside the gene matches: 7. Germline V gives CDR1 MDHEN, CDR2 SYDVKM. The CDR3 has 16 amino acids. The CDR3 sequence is CASSPRTGTSNQPQHF. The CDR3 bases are TGTGCCAGCAGTCCCCGGACAGGGACGAGCAATCAGCCCCAGCATTTT.

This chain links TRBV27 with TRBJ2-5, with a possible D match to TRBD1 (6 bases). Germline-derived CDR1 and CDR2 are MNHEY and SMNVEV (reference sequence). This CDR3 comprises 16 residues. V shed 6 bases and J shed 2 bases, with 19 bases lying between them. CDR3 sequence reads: CASSPQPPGQQETQYF. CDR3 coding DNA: TGTGCCAGCAGCCCGCAACCACCGGGACAACAAGAGACCCAGTACTTC.

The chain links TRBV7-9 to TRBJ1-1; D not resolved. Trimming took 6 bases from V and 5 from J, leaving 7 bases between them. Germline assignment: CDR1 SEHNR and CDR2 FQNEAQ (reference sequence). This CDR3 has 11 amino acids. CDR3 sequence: CASRQTTEAFF. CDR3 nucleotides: TGTGCCAGCAGACAGACGACTGAAGCTTTCTTT.

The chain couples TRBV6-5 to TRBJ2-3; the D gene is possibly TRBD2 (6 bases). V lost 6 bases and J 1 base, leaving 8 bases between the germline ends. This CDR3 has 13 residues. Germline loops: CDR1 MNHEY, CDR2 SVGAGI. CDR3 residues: CASSWGGTDTQYF. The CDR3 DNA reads TGTGCCAGCAGCTGGGGGGGCACAGATACGCAGTATTTT.

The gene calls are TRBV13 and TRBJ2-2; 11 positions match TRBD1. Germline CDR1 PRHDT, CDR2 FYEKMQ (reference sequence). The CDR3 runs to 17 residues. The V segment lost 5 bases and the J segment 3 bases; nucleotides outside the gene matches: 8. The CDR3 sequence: CASSRGDRGEDTGELFF. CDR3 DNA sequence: TGTGCCAGCAGCCGAGGGGACAGGGGGGAGGACACCGGGGAGCTGTTTTTT.

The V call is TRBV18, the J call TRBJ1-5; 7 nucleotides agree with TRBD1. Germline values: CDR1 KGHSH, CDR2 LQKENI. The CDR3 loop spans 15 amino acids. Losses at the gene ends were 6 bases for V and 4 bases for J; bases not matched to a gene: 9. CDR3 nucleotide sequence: TGTGCCAGCTCCCCAGACAGGGAACGGAATCAGCCCCAGCATTTT. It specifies CASSPDRERNQPQHF.

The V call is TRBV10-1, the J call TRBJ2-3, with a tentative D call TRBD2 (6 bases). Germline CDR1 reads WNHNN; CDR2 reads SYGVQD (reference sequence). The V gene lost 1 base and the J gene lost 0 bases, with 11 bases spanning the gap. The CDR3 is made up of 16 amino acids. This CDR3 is CASSELADPSTDTQYF. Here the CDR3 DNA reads TGCGCCAGCAGTGAGTTAGCGGATCCTAGCACAGATACGCAGTATTTT.

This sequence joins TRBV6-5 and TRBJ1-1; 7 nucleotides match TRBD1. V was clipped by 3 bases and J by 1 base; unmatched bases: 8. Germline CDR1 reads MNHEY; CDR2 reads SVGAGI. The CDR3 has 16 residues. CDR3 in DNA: TGTGCCAGCAGTTATTCCCGACAGGGAGGGAACACTGAAGCTTTCTTT. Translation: CASSYSRQGGNTEAFF.

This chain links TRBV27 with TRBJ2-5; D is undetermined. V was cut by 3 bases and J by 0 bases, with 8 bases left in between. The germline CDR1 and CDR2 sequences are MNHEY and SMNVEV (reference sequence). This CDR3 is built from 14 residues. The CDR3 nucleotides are TGTGCCAGCAGTTTGGGTGACAACCAAGAGACCCAGTACTTC. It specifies CASSLGDNQETQYF.

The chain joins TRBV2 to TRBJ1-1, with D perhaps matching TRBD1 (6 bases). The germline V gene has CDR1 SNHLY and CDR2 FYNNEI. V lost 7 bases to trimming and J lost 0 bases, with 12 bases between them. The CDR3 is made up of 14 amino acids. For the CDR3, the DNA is TGTGCCAGCACCTTCGGACAGATGAACACTGAAGCTTTCTTT. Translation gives CASTFGQMNTEAFF.

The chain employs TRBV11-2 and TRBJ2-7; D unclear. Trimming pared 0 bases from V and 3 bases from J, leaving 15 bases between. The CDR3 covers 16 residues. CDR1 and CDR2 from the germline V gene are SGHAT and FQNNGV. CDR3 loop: CASSLDLSDVGYEQYF. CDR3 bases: TGTGCCAGCAGCTTAGATCTCAGCGACGTCGGCTACGAGCAGTACTTC.

CDR3 in amino acids: CASSRTSGTYEQYF. CDR3 coding DNA: TGTGCCAGCAGCCGGACTAGCGGGACCTACGAGCAGTACTTC. The chain carries TRBV7-2 and TRBJ2-7; TRBD2 agrees at 12 bases. The length of the CDR3 is 14 residues. From germline, CDR1 is SGHTA and CDR2 FQGNSA. The V and J ends lost 5 bases and 2 bases, in that order; junction bases with no gene match: 1.

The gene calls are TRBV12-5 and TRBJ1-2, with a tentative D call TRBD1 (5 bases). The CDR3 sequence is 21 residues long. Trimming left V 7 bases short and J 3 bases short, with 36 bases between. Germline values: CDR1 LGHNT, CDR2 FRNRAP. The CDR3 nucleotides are TGTGCTAGTGCCTTCACTTTGTCCGGGACTGTGGGCGGGAATTCTGACTATGGCTACACCTTC. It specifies CASAFTLSGTVGGNSDYGYTF. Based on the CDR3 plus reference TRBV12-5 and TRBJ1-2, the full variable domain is DARVTQTPRHKVTEMGQEVTMRCQPILGHNTVFWYRQTMMQGLELLAYFRNRAPLDDSGMPKDRFSAEMPDATLATLKIQPSEPRDSAVYFCASAFTLSGTVGGNSDYGYTFGSGTRLTVV.

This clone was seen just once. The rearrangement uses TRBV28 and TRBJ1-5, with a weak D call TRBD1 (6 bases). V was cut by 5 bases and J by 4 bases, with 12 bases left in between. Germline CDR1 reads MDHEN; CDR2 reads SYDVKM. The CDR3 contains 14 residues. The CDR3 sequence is CASSPGTPNQPQHF. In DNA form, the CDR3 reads TGTGCCAGCAGTCCCGGGACACCTAATCAGCCCCAGCATTTT.

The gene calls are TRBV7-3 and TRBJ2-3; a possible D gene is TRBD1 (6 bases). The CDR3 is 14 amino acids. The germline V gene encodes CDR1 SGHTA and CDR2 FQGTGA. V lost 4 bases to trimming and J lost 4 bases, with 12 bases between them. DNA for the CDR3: TGTGCCAGCAGCTCCCACTACAGGGCAGATACGCAGTATTTT. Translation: CASSSHYRADTQYF.

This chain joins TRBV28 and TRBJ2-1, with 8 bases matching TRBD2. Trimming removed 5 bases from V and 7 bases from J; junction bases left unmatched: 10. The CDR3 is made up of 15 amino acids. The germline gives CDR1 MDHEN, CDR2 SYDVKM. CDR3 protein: CASSPSGGSWNEQFF. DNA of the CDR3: TGTGCCAGCAGTCCCTCGGGGGGGAGTTGGAATGAGCAGTTCTTC.